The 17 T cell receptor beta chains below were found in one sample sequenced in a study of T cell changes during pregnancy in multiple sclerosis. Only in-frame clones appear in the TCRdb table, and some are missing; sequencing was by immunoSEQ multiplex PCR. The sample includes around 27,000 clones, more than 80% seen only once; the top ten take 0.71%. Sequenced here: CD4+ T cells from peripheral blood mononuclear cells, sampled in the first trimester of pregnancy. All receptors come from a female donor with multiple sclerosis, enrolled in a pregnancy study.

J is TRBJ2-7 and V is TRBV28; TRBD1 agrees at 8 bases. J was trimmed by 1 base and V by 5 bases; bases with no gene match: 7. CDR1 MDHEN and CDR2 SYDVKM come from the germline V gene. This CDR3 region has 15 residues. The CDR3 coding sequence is TGTGCCAGCAGTGCTCCGGGACAGGCGTCCTACGAGCAGTACTTC. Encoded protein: CASSAPGQASYEQYF.

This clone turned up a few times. The CDR3 DNA follows: TGTGCCAGCACCCAAACCGCGACTAGCGGGGGCCTCGAGCAGTACTTC. Amino acid sequence: CASTQTATSGGLEQYF. The V call is TRBV7-2, the J call TRBJ2-7; 12 bases line up with TRBD2. This CDR3 spans 16 amino acids. V was clipped by 7 bases and J by 6 bases; unmatched bases: 13. Germline CDR1 is SGHTA and CDR2 is FQGNSA.

The DNA for the CDR3 is TGTGCCAGCAGCGCGTATTCACCCCTCCACTTT. Protein sequence: CASSAYSPLHF. The chain combines TRBV5-8 with TRBJ1-6; D is ambiguous. There are 11 residues in the CDR3. Trimming removed 4 bases at V and 8 bases at J, with 4 bases between. The germline V gene has CDR1 SGHTS and CDR2 YDEGEE.

In DNA form, the CDR3 reads TGTGCCAGCAGTTTAAGGGGGCTCCGGAAGGGCGGCTACACCTTC. It encodes CASSLRGLRKGGYTF. The chain employs TRBV28 and TRBJ1-2; 7 bases map to TRBD1. This CDR3 is built from 15 residues. Trimming cost V 2 bases and J 8 bases; bases outside gene matches: 11. Germline V gene lookup returns CDR1 MDHEN and CDR2 SYDVKM.

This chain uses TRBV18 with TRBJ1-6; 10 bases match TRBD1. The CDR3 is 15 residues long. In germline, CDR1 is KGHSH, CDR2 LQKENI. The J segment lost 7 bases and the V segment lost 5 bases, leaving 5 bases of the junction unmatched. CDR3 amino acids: CASSSDRGSNSPLHF. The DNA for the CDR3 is TGTGCCAGCTCATCGGACAGGGGGTCGAATTCACCCCTCCACTTT.

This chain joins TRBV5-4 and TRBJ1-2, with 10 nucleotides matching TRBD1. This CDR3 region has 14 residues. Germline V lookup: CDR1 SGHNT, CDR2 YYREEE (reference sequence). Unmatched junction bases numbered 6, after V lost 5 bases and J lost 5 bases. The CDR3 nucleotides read TGTGCCAGCAGTCCCGGGACAGGGGTTTATGGCTACACCTTC. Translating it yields CASSPGTGVYGYTF.

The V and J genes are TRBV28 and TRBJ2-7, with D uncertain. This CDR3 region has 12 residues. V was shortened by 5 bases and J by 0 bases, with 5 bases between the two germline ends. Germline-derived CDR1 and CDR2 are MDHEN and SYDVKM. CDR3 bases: TGTGCCAGCAGTATCAACTCCTACGAGCAGTACTTC. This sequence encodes CASSINSYEQYF.

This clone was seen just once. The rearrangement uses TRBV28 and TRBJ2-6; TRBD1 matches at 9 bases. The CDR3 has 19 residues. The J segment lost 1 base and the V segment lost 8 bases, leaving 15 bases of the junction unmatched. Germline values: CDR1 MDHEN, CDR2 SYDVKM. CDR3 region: CASGPVLGTGQSGANVLTF. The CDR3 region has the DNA TGTGCCAGCGGTCCCGTTCTTGGGACAGGGCAATCTGGGGCCAACGTCCTGACTTTC.

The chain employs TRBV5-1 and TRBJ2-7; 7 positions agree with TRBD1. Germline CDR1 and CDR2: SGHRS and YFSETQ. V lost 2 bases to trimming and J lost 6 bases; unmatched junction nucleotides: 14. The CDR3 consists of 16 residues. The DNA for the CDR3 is TGCGCCAGCAGCTTACGGGGACAGTTCCAAGGGGGCGAGCAGTACTTC. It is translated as CASSLRGQFQGGEQYF.

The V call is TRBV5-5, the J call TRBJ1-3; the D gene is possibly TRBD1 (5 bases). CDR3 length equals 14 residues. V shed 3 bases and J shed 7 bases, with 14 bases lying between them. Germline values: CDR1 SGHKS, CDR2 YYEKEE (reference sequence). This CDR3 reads CASSSWGNFNTIYF. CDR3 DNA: TGTGCCAGCAGCTCCTGGGGCAACTTTAACACCATATATTTT.

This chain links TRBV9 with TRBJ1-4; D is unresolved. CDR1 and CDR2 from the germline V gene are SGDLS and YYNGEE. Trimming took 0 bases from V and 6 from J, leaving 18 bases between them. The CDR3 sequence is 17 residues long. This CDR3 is CASSVDGRIGGYEKLFF. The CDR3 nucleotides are TGTGCCAGCAGCGTAGATGGGCGGATAGGAGGCTATGAAAAACTGTTTTTT.

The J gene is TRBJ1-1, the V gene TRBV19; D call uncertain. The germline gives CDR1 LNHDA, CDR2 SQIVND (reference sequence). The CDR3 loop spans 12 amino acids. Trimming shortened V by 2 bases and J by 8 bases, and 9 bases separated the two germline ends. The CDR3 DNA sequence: TGTGCCAGTAGTATACGAGGTTCGGAAGCTTTCTTT. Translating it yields CASSIRGSEAFF.

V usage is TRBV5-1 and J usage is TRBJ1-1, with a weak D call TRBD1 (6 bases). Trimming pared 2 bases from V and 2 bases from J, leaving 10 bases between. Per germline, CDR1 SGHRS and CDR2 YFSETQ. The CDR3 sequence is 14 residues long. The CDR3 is CASSFLDRNTEAFF. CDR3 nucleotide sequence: TGCGCCAGCAGCTTCTTGGACAGAAACACTGAAGCTTTCTTT.

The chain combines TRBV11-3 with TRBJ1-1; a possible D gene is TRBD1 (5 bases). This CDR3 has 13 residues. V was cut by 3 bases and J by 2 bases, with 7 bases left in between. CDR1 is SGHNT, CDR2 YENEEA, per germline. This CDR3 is CASSLTANTEAFF. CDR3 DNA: TGTGCCAGCAGCTTGACAGCAAACACTGAAGCTTTCTTT. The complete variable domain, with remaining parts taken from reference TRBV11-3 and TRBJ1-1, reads EAGVVQSPRYKIIEKKQPVAFWCNPISGHNTLYWYLQNLGQGPELLIRYENEEAVDDSQLPKDRFSAERLKGVDSTLKIQPAELGDSAVYLCASSLTANTEAFFGQGTRLTVV.

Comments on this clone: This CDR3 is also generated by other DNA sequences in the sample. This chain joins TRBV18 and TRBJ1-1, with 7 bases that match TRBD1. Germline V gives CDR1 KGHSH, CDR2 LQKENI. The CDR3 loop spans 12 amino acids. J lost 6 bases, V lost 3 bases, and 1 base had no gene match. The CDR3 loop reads CASSPQGAEAFF. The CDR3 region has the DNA TGTGCCAGCTCACCTCAGGGGGCTGAAGCTTTCTTT.

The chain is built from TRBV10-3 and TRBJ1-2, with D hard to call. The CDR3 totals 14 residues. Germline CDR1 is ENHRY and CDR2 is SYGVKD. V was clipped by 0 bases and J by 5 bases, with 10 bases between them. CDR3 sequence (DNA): TGTGCCATCAGTGAGTCGGCAGTTGTTTATGGCTACACCTTC. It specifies CAISESAVVYGYTF.

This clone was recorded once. Here the CDR3 DNA reads TGTGCCATCGGGGACAGGCTAGTAGGAATCGGCTACACCTTC. This gives the protein CAIGDRLVGIGYTF. The chain combines TRBV10-3 with TRBJ1-2; 8 bases map to TRBD1. The CDR3 totals 14 residues. V gave up 8 bases and J gave up 8 bases; unmatched junction bases: 13. Germline CDR1 is ENHRY and CDR2 is SYGVKD.